The 17 T cell receptor beta chains below all came from one sample that was sequenced in a study of technical replicates of blood from a few donors. Using immunoSEQ multiplex PCR, the repertoire was profiled, and TCRdb retains in-frame clones only, with some absent. Of some 80,000 clones in the sample, approximately 97% are singletons; the top ten hold 0.18%. What was sequenced was T cells isolated from PBMCs. Every receptor here comes from a human donor in good health.

In this sample, this clone turned up a few times. The chain couples TRBV11-2 to TRBJ1-6; tentatively, D is TRBD1 (6 bases). The CDR3 sequence is 15 residues long. Trimming removed 3 bases from V and 9 bases from J, with 15 bases in between. Germline CDR1 SGHAT, CDR2 FQNNGV. CDR3 nucleotides: TGTGCCAGCAGCTTCAGGGGTCTCGGTAGTTCACCCCTCCACTTT. This codes for CASSFRGLGSSPLHF.

The chain couples TRBV30 to TRBJ2-5; 10 bases align to TRBD2. V lost 1 base, J lost 5 bases, and 7 bases stayed unmatched. Germline V gives CDR1 GTSNPN, CDR2 SVGIG (reference sequence). The CDR3 is made up of 15 amino acids. DNA of the CDR3: TGTGCCTGGAGTGCAGTAGCGGGGGGCTGGGAGACCCAGTACTTC. Its protein is CAWSAVAGGWETQYF.

V gene TRBV6-1 combines with J gene TRBJ2-3; possible D gene TRBD1, 5 bases. The CDR3 loop spans 17 amino acids. V was clipped by 0 bases and J by 0 bases, with 13 bases between them. Germline lookup yields CDR1 MNHNS and CDR2 SASEGT. CDR3 amino acids: CASSEARGRFSTDTQYF. The CDR3 nucleotides are TGTGCCAGCAGTGAAGCTAGGGGCCGGTTTAGCACAGATACGCAGTATTTT.

The V call is TRBV28, the J call TRBJ1-4, with D perhaps TRBD1 (5 bases). The J call is uncertain, as TRBJ2-2 better fits the DNA end. This CDR3 spans 11 amino acids. Germline V gene data show CDR1 as MDHEN and CDR2 as SYDVKM. This CDR3 is CASSNRGELFF. For the CDR3, the DNA is TGTGCCAGCAGTAACAGGGGGGAGCTGTTTTTT.

The chain is built from TRBV4-1 and TRBJ2-5; D is possibly TRBD1 (5 bases). The V gene lost 7 bases and the J gene lost 5 bases, with 17 bases spanning the gap. The CDR3 has 14 residues. Germline values: CDR1 MGHRA, CDR2 YSYEKL. Here the CDR3 reads CASTSGAWGETQYF. In DNA, the CDR3 is TGCGCCAGCACTTCTGGGGCCTGGGGTGAGACCCAGTACTTC.

The chain links TRBV7-6 to TRBJ2-1; a possible D gene is TRBD1 (6 bases). Trimming left V 3 bases short and J 5 bases short, with 8 bases between. CDR3 length: 13 residues. The germline V gene encodes CDR1 SGHVS and CDR2 FNYEAQ. CDR3 DNA sequence: TGTGCCAGCAGCTTGGGACAAAACAATGAGCAGTTCTTC. Amino acid sequence: CASSLGQNNEQFF.

V and J are TRBV9 and TRBJ2-5, with D possibly matching TRBD1 (5 bases). V was clipped by 1 base and J by 0 bases, with 13 bases between them. This CDR3 spans 16 amino acids. Germline lookup yields CDR1 SGDLS and CDR2 YYNGEE. In DNA form, the CDR3 reads TGTGCCAGCAGCGTATCAGGGCTTCAGTACCAAGAGACCCAGTACTTC. Protein product: CASSVSGLQYQETQYF.

This clone was picked up one time. The chain has TRBV6-5 and TRBJ2-1; 8 positions match TRBD2. Germline V gene sequence: CDR1 MNHEY, CDR2 SVGAGI. The CDR3 has 15 amino acids. Trimming cost V 3 bases and J 3 bases; bases outside gene matches: 4. The CDR3 DNA sequence: TGTGCCAGCAGTTATGGGAGCGGGGGCTACAATGAGCAGTTCTTC. Encoded protein: CASSYGSGGYNEQFF.

The J gene is TRBJ2-1, the V gene TRBV28; 9 bases map to TRBD2. With 2 bases clipped from V and 4 bases from J, the junction kept 12 bases outside the gene matches. CDR3 length: 18 residues. Germline loops: CDR1 MDHEN, CDR2 SYDVKM. CDR3 residues: CASSLGKPPSGVYNEQFF. The CDR3 nucleotides read TGTGCCAGCAGTTTAGGAAAGCCCCCTAGCGGGGTATACAATGAGCAGTTCTTC.

The genes are TRBV6-6 and TRBJ1-2, with a tentative D call TRBD1 (5 bases). This CDR3 spans 16 amino acids. Germline assignment: CDR1 MNHNY and CDR2 SVGAGI (reference sequence). The germline V and J ends were trimmed by 5 bases and 3 bases, with 19 bases remaining between them. The CDR3 nucleotides are TGTGCCAGCAGTGTAACCACAATGGGCAGGGACTATGGCTACACCTTC. The encoded protein is CASSVTTMGRDYGYTF.

The genes are TRBV28 and TRBJ1-2; the match to TRBD1 covers 7 bases. Germline V gene data show CDR1 as MDHEN and CDR2 as SYDVKM. Unmatched junction bases numbered 18, after V lost 7 bases and J lost 4 bases. The CDR3 covers 17 residues. Here the CDR3 reads CASNGRQGQRLGYGYTF. DNA for the CDR3: TGTGCCAGCAATGGTAGACAGGGCCAACGGCTGGGCTATGGCTACACCTTC.

This chain uses TRBV10-3 with TRBJ1-3; TRBD1 aligns across 8 bases. The J segment lost 3 bases and the V segment lost 2 bases, leaving 6 bases of the junction unmatched. Germline V gives CDR1 ENHRY, CDR2 SYGVKD. This CDR3 comprises 16 residues. CDR3 sequence reads: CAISEARQGLGNTIYF. CDR3 nucleotide sequence: TGTGCCATCAGTGAGGCTAGACAGGGGCTTGGAAACACCATATATTTT.

This chain uses TRBV5-1 with TRBJ1-5; D gene unclear. The ends were cut back, 2 bases at V and 3 bases at J, with 12 bases in the middle. The CDR3 sequence is 15 residues long. The V gene's germline CDR1 is SGHRS and CDR2 YFSETQ. The CDR3 here is CASSFIAGVNQPQHF. Here the CDR3 DNA reads TGCGCCAGCAGCTTCATAGCCGGGGTCAATCAGCCCCAGCATTTT. The full variable domain, rest sourced from reference TRBV5-1 and TRBJ1-5, is KAGVTQTPRYLIKTRGQQVTLSCSPISGHRSVSWYQQTPGQGLQFLFEYFSETQRNKGNFPGRFSGRQFSNSRSEMNVSTLELGDSALYLCASSFIAGVNQPQHFGDGTRLSIL.

V gene TRBV4-1 combines with J gene TRBJ2-7, with D maybe TRBD2 (6 bases). The germline V and J ends were trimmed by 6 bases and 1 base, with 16 bases remaining between them. This CDR3 has 15 amino acids. CDR1 MGHRA and CDR2 YSYEKL come from the germline V gene. In DNA, the CDR3 is TGCGCCAGCAGTACCGGGACTCGAGATTCCTACGAGCAGTACTTC. Amino acid sequence: CASSTGTRDSYEQYF.

The CDR3 is CSAVRADTQYF. The CDR3 DNA is TGCAGTGCCGTGCGGGCAGATACGCAGTATTTT. The chain joins TRBV20-1 to TRBJ2-3; D perhaps matches TRBD2 (5 bases). Per the germline V gene, CDR1 is DFQATT and CDR2 is SNEGSKA (reference sequence). The CDR3 totals 11 residues. Trimming pared 6 bases from V and 4 bases from J, leaving 8 bases between.

The rearrangement links TRBV28 to TRBJ1-3; 9 positions match TRBD1. The CDR3 contains 14 residues. J lost 3 bases, V lost 7 bases, and 4 bases had no gene match. Germline assignment: CDR1 MDHEN and CDR2 SYDVKM. The CDR3 spells CASIADRGGNTIYF. In DNA form, the CDR3 reads TGTGCCAGCATTGCGGACAGGGGTGGAAACACCATATATTTT.

This chain joins TRBV6-1 and TRBJ2-5; D is ambiguous. The CDR3 has 13 residues. V was clipped by 2 bases and J by 3 bases, with 7 bases between them. In germline, CDR1 is MNHNS, CDR2 SASEGT. CDR3 DNA sequence: TGTGCCAGCAGTGAATCCCCGGAAGAGACCCAGTACTTC. Residues: CASSESPEETQYF.